This T cell receptor (beta chain) emerged from a study of regulatory T cells in long-lasting Graves disease. This clonotype was observed many times. Sample time point: newly diagnosed GD, antithyroid drugs for less than 3 months. Researchers made the TCR library from RNA that was extracted from PBMCs. Researchers made TCR beta libraries by using iRepertoire HTBI primers and running Arm-PCR on CDR3 regions. TCRdb re-called the multiplex PCR reads through MiXCR, storing one row per CDR3 protein. The data hold about 400,000 distinct CDR3 sequences, with around 15% observed a single time. This receptor was taken from a female donor with Graves disease. The sample in question was peripheral blood mononuclear cells (PBMCs), obtained at new diagnosis, from a patient treated with antithyroid drugs.

CDR3 amino acids: CASSLGAGGGYTF. CDR3 in DNA: TGTGCCAGCAGTTTAGGAGCAGGGGGTGGCTACACCTTC. The chain has TRBV12-3 or TRBV12-4 and TRBJ1-2; the match to TRBD1 covers 7 bases. J was trimmed by 7 bases and V by 1 base; bases with no gene match: 3. This CDR3 comprises 13 residues.